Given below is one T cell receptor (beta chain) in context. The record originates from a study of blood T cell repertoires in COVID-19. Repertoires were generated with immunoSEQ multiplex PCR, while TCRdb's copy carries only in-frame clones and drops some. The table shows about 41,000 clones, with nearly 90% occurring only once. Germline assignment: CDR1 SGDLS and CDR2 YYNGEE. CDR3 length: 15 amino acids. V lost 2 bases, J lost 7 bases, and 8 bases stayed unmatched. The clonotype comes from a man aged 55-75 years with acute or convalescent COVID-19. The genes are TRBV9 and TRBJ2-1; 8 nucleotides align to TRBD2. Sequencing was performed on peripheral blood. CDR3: CASSVLAGGRNEQFF. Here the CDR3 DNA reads TGTGCCAGCAGCGTTCTCGCGGGGGGTCGGAATGAGCAGTTCTTC.